The 16 T cell receptor beta chains reported below all come from one sample, sequenced in a study of blood T cell repertoires in COVID-19. Some clones are missing from TCRdb's copy, which holds only in-frame ones; the method was immunoSEQ multiplex PCR. The repertoire holds approximately 130,000 clones, with around 78% as singletons. Sequencing was done on a sample of peripheral blood. These receptors were collected from a human donor in a cohort sampled during active COVID-19.

The chain joins TRBV30 to TRBJ2-5, with 8 bases that match TRBD2. There are 16 residues in the CDR3. V lost 1 base and J lost 5; bases outside the gene matches: 12. Germline values: CDR1 GTSNPN, CDR2 SVGIG (reference sequence). CDR3 DNA sequence: TGTGCCTGGAGTGGGCTGGCGGGGGGCCCTCGGGAGACCCAGTACTTC. Amino acid sequence: CAWSGLAGGPRETQYF. The full variable domain, completed using reference TRBV30 and TRBJ2-5, is SQTIHQWPATLVQPVGSPLSLECTVEGTSNPNLYWYRQAAGRGLQLLFYSVGIGQISSEVPQNLSASRPQDRQFILSSKKLLLSDSGFYLCAWSGLAGGPRETQYFGPGTRLLVL.

This rearrangement joins TRBV10-2 to TRBJ1-1, with a weak D call TRBD1 (6 bases). Germline V gene data show CDR1 as WSHSY and CDR2 as SAAADI. This CDR3 has 13 residues. The germline V and J ends were trimmed by 5 bases and 5 bases, with 12 bases remaining between them. CDR3 bases: TGCGCCAGCAGTAAGTACAGGGATACTGAAGCTTTCTTT. Protein sequence: CASSKYRDTEAFF.

This sequence joins TRBV27 and TRBJ2-1; TRBD1 is a possible D gene (5 bases). V lost 6 bases to trimming and J lost 6 bases, with 18 bases between them. Germline CDR1 MNHEY, CDR2 SMNVEV (reference sequence). There are 15 residues in the CDR3. The CDR3 bases are TGTGCCAGCAGCCGACAGCCACCCTTCGTCAATGAGCAGTTCTTC. This translates into CASSRQPPFVNEQFF.

J is TRBJ2-6 and V is TRBV3-1 (or the pseudogene TRBV3-2); 7 nucleotides line up with TRBD1. J lost 0 bases, V lost 1 base, and 15 bases had no gene match. The germline gives CDR1 LGHDT, CDR2 YNNKEL (reference sequence). The CDR3 is 21 amino acids. CDR3 nucleotide sequence: TGTGCCAGCAGCCAAGGAAGAGGGGGCGCAAGGGTCCCCTCTGGGGCCAACGTCCTGACTTTC. It specifies CASSQGRGGARVPSGANVLTF.

The chain carries TRBV5-5 and TRBJ2-7; 8 bases match TRBD1. From germline, CDR1 is SGHKS and CDR2 YYEKEE (reference sequence). The J segment lost 5 bases and the V segment lost 2 bases, leaving 12 bases of the junction unmatched. The CDR3 runs 16 residues. The CDR3 nucleotides read TGTGCCAGCAGCTTCGGGCCCGGACAGGGAATCCACGAGCAGTACTTC. Its translation: CASSFGPGQGIHEQYF.

This clone has only a few counts. The J gene is TRBJ1-6, the V gene TRBV5-4; the D gene is possibly TRBD1 (6 bases). The germline V and J ends were trimmed by 7 bases and 5 bases, with 16 bases remaining between them. Germline V gene sequence: CDR1 SGHNT, CDR2 YYREEE (reference sequence). This CDR3 region has 15 residues. CDR3 residues: CASSPGQFNNSPLHF. The CDR3 nucleotides read TGTGCCAGCTCCCCCGGACAGTTCAATAATTCACCCCTCCACTTT. Looking up the rest from reference TRBV5-4 and TRBJ1-6 gives the full variable domain: ETGVTQSPTHLIKTRGQQVTLRCSSQSGHNTVSWYQQALGQGPQFIFQYYREEENGRGNFPPRFSGLQFPNYSSELNVNALELDDSALYLCASSPGQFNNSPLHFGNGTRLTVT.

The J gene is TRBJ2-2, the V gene TRBV7-9, with D unresolved. The ends were cut back, 4 bases at V and 1 base at J, with 4 bases in the middle. The CDR3 length is 13 residues. Germline assignment: CDR1 SEHNR and CDR2 FQNEAQ (reference sequence). The CDR3 DNA sequence: TGTGCCAGCAGCTCCCTGAACACCGGGGAGCTGTTTTTT. This translates into CASSSLNTGELFF.

The V call is TRBV28, the J call TRBJ1-1; 7 bases align to TRBD1. Germline assignment: CDR1 MDHEN and CDR2 SYDVKM. With V trimmed by 6 bases and J by 3 bases, 7 bases remained unmatched. CDR3 length: 14 residues. The CDR3 sequence is CASRKTGWDTEAFF. For the CDR3, the DNA is TGTGCCAGCAGGAAGACAGGGTGGGACACTGAAGCTTTCTTT. The full variable domain, with the rest looked up from reference TRBV28 and TRBJ1-1, is DVKVTQSSRYLVKRTGEKVFLECVQDMDHENMFWYRQDPGLGLRLIYFSYDVKMKEKGDIPEGYSVSREKKERFSLILESASTNQTSMYLCASRKTGWDTEAFFGQGTRLTVV.

The chain has TRBV19 and TRBJ2-2, with TRBD1 identical over 12 bases. Germline V gene data show CDR1 as LNHDA and CDR2 as SQIVND (reference sequence). The CDR3 totals 16 residues. V was clipped by 4 bases and J by 6 bases; unmatched bases: 6. The CDR3 loop is CASSNTGTGGAGELFF. CDR3 in DNA: TGTGCCAGTAGTAATACCGGGACAGGGGGCGCCGGGGAGCTGTTTTTT.

This clone is classed as medium-sized. This sequence joins TRBV6-5 and TRBJ1-2; a possible D gene is TRBD1 (5 bases). V was cut by 6 bases and J by 2 bases, with 13 bases left in between. Germline CDR1 and CDR2: MNHEY and SVGAGI. CDR3 size: 14 residues. Here the CDR3 DNA reads TGTGCCAGCAGCCTCGACAGTCGCAACTATGGCTACACCTTC. This codes for CASSLDSRNYGYTF.

The chain recombines TRBV7-8 with TRBJ1-5; D is ambiguous. Germline V lookup: CDR1 SGHVS, CDR2 FQNEAQ. This CDR3 comprises 17 residues. V lost 4 bases and J lost 2, with 18 bases in between. For the CDR3, the DNA is TGTGCCAGCAGCTCAAACGACGGGGAGCGGGGCAATCAGCCCCAGCATTTT. Amino acid sequence: CASSSNDGERGNQPQHF.

This sequence joins TRBV14 and TRBJ2-7; 7 positions match TRBD1. After removal of 2 bases from V and 0 bases from J, the junction contained 7 bases not matched to a gene. Germline V gives CDR1 SGHDN, CDR2 FVKESK. The CDR3 runs to 16 residues. The DNA of the CDR3 is TGTGCCAGCAGCCAATTTGACAGGGCAAGCTCCTACGAGCAGTACTTC. This sequence encodes CASSQFDRASSYEQYF.

V gene TRBV7-9 combines with J gene TRBJ1-6, with 9 bases aligning to TRBD1. Germline CDR1 and CDR2: SEHNR and FQNEAQ (reference sequence). The ends lost 4 bases at V and 9 bases at J; junction bases unmatched: 10. The length of the CDR3 is 16 residues. CDR3 region: CASSYYRGRLPSPLHF. The CDR3 DNA sequence: TGTGCCAGCAGCTACTACAGGGGGCGCTTACCTTCACCCCTCCACTTT.

This clone was found a few times. V and J are TRBV30 and TRBJ1-6; D perhaps matches TRBD1 (6 bases). V was cut by 1 base and J by 7 bases, with 11 bases left in between. Germline lookup yields CDR1 GTSNPN and CDR2 SVGIG (reference sequence). The CDR3 covers 14 residues. CDR3 residues: CAWSDGQKNSPLHF. Here the CDR3 DNA reads TGTGCCTGGAGTGACGGACAGAAAAATTCACCCCTCCACTTT.

The chain employs TRBV5-6 and TRBJ1-2; D possibly corresponds to TRBD1 (5 bases). Germline loops: CDR1 SGHDT, CDR2 YYEEEE. The V end lost 5 bases, the J end lost 8 bases, and 10 bases lay between the germline ends. The CDR3 contains 11 residues. CDR3 sequence reads: CASRQTGGYTF. The CDR3 DNA follows: TGTGCCAGCAGGCAAACAGGAGGCTACACCTTC.

The chain employs TRBV3-1 (or the pseudogene TRBV3-2) and TRBJ2-7; 7 bases are shared with TRBD2. CDR3 length: 15 residues. Germline V CDR1 and CDR2: LGHDT, YNNKEL (reference sequence). The V and J ends lost 1 base and 0 bases, in that order; junction bases with no gene match: 3. CDR3 residues: CASSQGGGSSYEQYF. As DNA, the CDR3 is TGTGCCAGCAGCCAAGGTGGCGGGAGCTCCTACGAGCAGTACTTC.